The 10 T cell receptor beta chains presented below share a single source sample, sequenced in a study of blood T cells in healthy people across ages. Primers used in a second PCR of about 7 to 12 cycles were a sample-barcoded 5' primer and a J-beta primer mix. MiXCR, applied by TCRdb to the 5' RACE reads, yields one record per CDR3 protein. This table has under 2 million distinct CDR3 sequences, about 31% appearing once. Sequencing was done on a sample of blood. These receptors were collected from a woman aged 25 to 39 in good health.

The gene calls are TRBV20-1 and TRBJ2-3, with D possibly matching TRBD1 (5 bases). V was clipped by 3 bases and J by 4 bases, with 11 bases between them. Germline loops: CDR1 DFQATT, CDR2 SNEGSKA (reference sequence). The CDR3 consists of 13 residues. In nucleotides, the CDR3 is TGCAGTGCTAGCGTCAGGGCCCCAGATACGCAGTATTTT. As protein: CSASVRAPDTQYF.

Only a few counts were recorded for this clonotype. The chain joins TRBV7-9 to TRBJ2-1, with a possible D match to TRBD2 (6 bases). The V end was cut by 3 bases, the J end by 8 bases, with 26 bases between. CDR1 is SEHNR, CDR2 FQNEAQ, per germline (reference sequence). CDR3 length: 18 residues. CDR3 in amino acids: CASSFPRGFRGPGDEQFF. The CDR3 bases are TGTGCCAGCAGCTTCCCCCGGGGTTTTAGGGGCCCGGGAGATGAGCAGTTCTTC.

This clonotype was seen a handful of times. CDR3 region: CASSSSGTRITDTQYF. The CDR3, as DNA: TGTGCCAGCAGCTCTTCCGGGACTCGAATCACAGATACGCAGTATTTT. The V and J genes are TRBV7-2 and TRBJ2-3; a weak D match, TRBD2 (6 bases). The CDR3 consists of 16 residues. The V end was cut by 4 bases, the J end by 2 bases, with 16 bases between. Germline CDR1 and CDR2: SGHTA and FQGNSA.

V usage is TRBV20-1 and J usage is TRBJ1-2, with D unresolved. The CDR3 has 14 amino acids. V was pared by 1 base and J by 2 bases, with 11 bases between. The V gene's germline CDR1 is DFQATT and CDR2 SNEGSKA (reference sequence). The CDR3 DNA reads TGCAGTGCTAGAGTTCCAGGCCCCAACTATGGCTACACCTTC. It specifies CSARVPGPNYGYTF.

This chain uses TRBV27 with TRBJ2-3; D tentatively reads TRBD1 or TRBD2 (5 bases each). V lost 1 base to trimming and J lost 5 bases, with 10 bases between them. The germline CDR1 and CDR2 sequences are MNHEY and SMNVEV (reference sequence). CDR3 length: 14 residues. CDR3 nucleotides: TGTGCCAGCAGTTTATTCGGGGCCGAAGATACGCAGTATTTT. Its translation is CASSLFGAEDTQYF.

This clonotype was seen a few times. This chain joins TRBV27 and TRBJ1-3; D is undetermined. CDR1 and CDR2 (germline): MNHEY, SMNVEV (reference sequence). V lost 0 bases and J 4 bases, leaving 4 bases between the germline ends. The CDR3 has 13 amino acids. CDR3 protein: CASSLSQGNTIYF. Here the CDR3 DNA reads TGTGCCAGCAGTTTATCGCAGGGAAACACCATATATTTT.

V usage is TRBV7-8 and J usage is TRBJ2-5, with D possibly being TRBD1 or TRBD2 (5 bases each). Trimming removed 2 bases from V and 2 bases from J, with 15 bases in between. Germline CDR1 and CDR2: SGHVS and FQNEAQ. The CDR3 spans 16 residues. DNA for the CDR3: TGTGCCAGCAGCTTATATATCGGGGACCGTCAAGAGACCCAGTACTTC. Its protein is CASSLYIGDRQETQYF.

In this sample, this clonotype turned up a few times. This chain uses TRBV27 with TRBJ2-1, with TRBD2 as a possible D gene (5 bases). V lost 4 bases to trimming and J lost 0 bases, with 10 bases between them. Germline V gene data show CDR1 as MNHEY and CDR2 as SMNVEV (reference sequence). The CDR3 extends over 15 amino acids. The CDR3 reads CASSSSRDSYNEQFF. The CDR3 coding sequence is TGTGCCAGCAGTTCCTCCCGGGACTCCTACAATGAGCAGTTCTTC.

The chain couples TRBV28 to TRBJ1-3, with D unclear. This CDR3 has 15 residues. Germline V gives CDR1 MDHEN, CDR2 SYDVKM. V was trimmed by 10 bases and J by 2 bases, leaving 18 bases between them. Here the CDR3 reads CATSDPVAAGNTIYF. The CDR3, as DNA: TGTGCCACCTCAGACCCTGTGGCGGCTGGAAACACCATATATTTT.

The chain employs TRBV6-6 and TRBJ1-5, with no clear D. V lost 7 bases, J lost 0 bases, and 10 bases lay in between. Germline values: CDR1 MNHNY, CDR2 SVGAGI (reference sequence). This CDR3 is 14 amino acids long. The CDR3 DNA reads as TGTGCCAGCAATTTCTTGAGTAGCAATCAGCCCCAGCATTTT. Translating gives CASNFLSSNQPQHF.